This T cell receptor beta chain was sequenced in a study of T cell clones after liver transplantation. Assay used: immunoSEQ multiplex PCR; TCRdb lists only in-frame clones, some missing. The sample has about 75,000 clones, around 84% seen once. J was trimmed by 9 bases and V by 4 bases; bases with no gene match: 11. The CDR3 covers 16 residues. Germline CDR1 is SEHNR and CDR2 is FQNEAQ (reference sequence). The receptor comes from a human patient who received a liver transplant. The graft donor may have contributed some T cells. The sample was CD4+ T cells from blood, taken 48 months after liver transplant. The chain recombines TRBV7-9 with TRBJ2-1, with 11 bases identical to TRBD2. For the CDR3, the DNA is TGTGCCAGCAGCTCGATCAGAGGTAGCGGGAGGGGTGAGCAGTTCTTC. Translation: CASSSIRGSGRGEQFF. The whole variable domain, remainder taken from reference TRBV7-9 and TRBJ2-1, is DTGVSQNPRHKITKRGQNVTFRCDPISEHNRLYWYRQTLGQGPEFLTYFQNEAQLEKSRLLSDRFSAERPKGSFSTLEIQRTEQGDSAMYLCASSSIRGSGRGEQFFGPGTRLTVL.